These 23 T cell receptor beta chains came from one sample sequenced in a study of beta chain features in type 1 diabetes. These TCRs are of unknown antigen specificity. Whole-study results and caveats: Shorter TCRB CDR3s, moderately but significantly so, were found in Type 1 diabetes patients in all four CD4+ subsets.

Sequencing targeted expressed TCRB transcripts, as all isolated RNA had been reverse transcribed. Clones were sequenced by immunoSEQ multiplex PCR, and TCRdb holds only the in-frame ones, with some missing. The sample lists about 650,000 clones, approximately 13% occurring once. The specimen was naive CD4+ T cells from blood. The receptors come from a man in his thirties or forties with type 1 diabetes.

The table lists this clone with a few counts. The CDR3 sequence is CAISGGQGNFQETQYF. CDR3 bases: TGTGCCATCAGTGGTGGACAGGGGAATTTTCAAGAGACCCAGTACTTC. This chain joins TRBV10-3 and TRBJ2-5; 9 bases match TRBD1. The ends lost 4 bases at V and 2 bases at J; junction bases unmatched: 8. This CDR3 region has 16 residues. CDR1 and CDR2 from the germline V gene are ENHRY and SYGVKD.

The chain joins TRBV9 to TRBJ2-2; TRBD2 is a possible D gene (6 bases). Germline-derived CDR1 and CDR2 are SGDLS and YYNGEE. This CDR3 has 13 residues. Trimming cost V 4 bases and J 4 bases, with 8 bases left between them. The DNA for the CDR3 is TGTGCCAGCAGCTTGACTAGCACCGGGGAGCTGTTTTTT. This sequence encodes CASSLTSTGELFF.

This clone appeared a few times. The chain carries TRBV7-9 and TRBJ1-3; D is perhaps TRBD1 (5 bases). The CDR3 has 14 amino acids. Per the germline V gene, CDR1 is SEHNR and CDR2 is FQNEAQ (reference sequence). V lost 6 bases and J 2 bases, leaving 11 bases between the germline ends. CDR3 protein: CASSLQAPGNTIYF. The CDR3 bases are TGTGCCAGCAGTTTACAGGCTCCTGGAAACACCATATATTTT.

In its sample, this clone was seen a few times. The chain combines TRBV28 with TRBJ2-5, with 9 bases fitting TRBD2. Germline trimming cut 7 bases from V and 2 bases from J; bases unmatched to any gene: 14. Germline CDR1 MDHEN, CDR2 SYDVKM. This CDR3 has 17 amino acids. CDR3 protein: CASKGGGAFMWQETQYF. In DNA form, the CDR3 reads TGTGCCAGCAAAGGCGGGGGGGCCTTTATGTGGCAAGAGACCCAGTACTTC.

This clone was seen more than once but under ten times. The genes are TRBV27 and TRBJ2-1; TRBD1 is a possible D gene (6 bases). This CDR3 has 18 residues. V was pared by 6 bases and J by 0 bases, with 21 bases between. The germline V gene encodes CDR1 MNHEY and CDR2 SMNVEV (reference sequence). In nucleotides, the CDR3 is TGTGCCAGCAGCCCCGACAGGTCCCCTCCAGTCTCCTACAATGAGCAGTTCTTC. Protein: CASSPDRSPPVSYNEQFF.

In this sample, this clone turned up a few times. The CDR3 nucleotides read TGTGCCAGCAGTTACCCGGACGCCTACGAGCAGTACTTC. Protein product: CASSYPDAYEQYF. The chain links TRBV6-5 to TRBJ2-7, with D unclear. This CDR3 spans 13 amino acids. Germline V gene data show CDR1 as MNHEY and CDR2 as SVGAGI. Trimming shortened V by 2 bases and J by 2 bases, and 7 bases separated the two germline ends.

The V gene is TRBV7-2, the J gene TRBJ1-2; 7 positions match TRBD1. V was pared by 5 bases and J by 4 bases, with 13 bases of the junction left unmatched. Germline V gene data show CDR1 as SGHTA and CDR2 as FQGNSA. The CDR3 contains 16 residues. The CDR3 DNA reads as TGTGCCAGCAGCCCCGCCAACAGGGGCTGGGGCTATGGCTACACCTTC. Translation gives CASSPANRGWGYGYTF.

This clone showed up just a few times. Here the CDR3 reads CASMAGVLGNEKLFF. The CDR3 region has the DNA TGTGCCAGCATGGCAGGGGTTTTGGGGAATGAAAAACTGTTTTTT. The chain combines TRBV28 with TRBJ1-4; the D gene is possibly TRBD1 (6 bases). Germline V CDR1 and CDR2: MDHEN, SYDVKM. The length of the CDR3 is 15 residues. Trimming pared 7 bases from V and 5 bases from J, leaving 17 bases between.

The chain is built from TRBV25-1 and TRBJ1-2; D might be TRBD1 (5 bases). The CDR3 spans 14 residues. Trimming cost V 4 bases and J 3 bases, with 12 bases left between them. Per germline, CDR1 MGHDK and CDR2 SYGVNS. CDR3 loop: CASSARAGDYGYTF. CDR3 DNA: TGTGCCAGCAGTGCCAGGGCCGGGGACTATGGCTACACCTTC.

V usage is TRBV9 and J usage is TRBJ2-5; D gene ambiguous. CDR1 and CDR2 (germline): SGDLS, YYNGEE. CDR3 size: 15 residues. V lost 0 bases, J lost 3 bases, and 12 bases lay in between. In DNA form, the CDR3 reads TGTGCCAGCAGCGTAGATCCTACCAGGAAAGAGACCCAGTACTTC. Protein: CASSVDPTRKETQYF.

This clone was observed a few times. The chain recombines TRBV7-9 with TRBJ1-1; D possibly corresponds to TRBD1 (5 bases). Trimming removed 3 bases from V and 0 bases from J, with 20 bases in between. The CDR3 consists of 18 residues. Germline-derived CDR1 and CDR2 are SEHNR and FQNEAQ (reference sequence). The CDR3 DNA reads TGTGCCAGCAGCTTTCTACAGGCAAACTCCCTTATGAACACTGAAGCTTTCTTT. Translated, it gives CASSFLQANSLMNTEAFF.

This sequence joins TRBV9 and TRBJ2-1; maybe TRBD1 (6 bases). Germline values: CDR1 SGDLS, CDR2 YYNGEE. Trimming took off 4 bases at V and 5 bases at J, with 13 bases between the two ends. The CDR3 runs 14 residues. CDR3 in DNA: TGTGCCAGCAGCACCGGGACAAGAGACAATGAGCAGTTCTTC. It codes for CASSTGTRDNEQFF.

The V and J genes are TRBV7-2 and TRBJ2-3, with 8 nucleotides matching TRBD1. The CDR3 is 14 amino acids. Germline V gives CDR1 SGHTA, CDR2 FQGNSA. V trimming: 5 bases; J trimming: 5 bases; junction bases outside the gene matches: 6. CDR3 bases: TGTGCCAGCAGCCGAGACAGGGGCGGAGATACGCAGTATTTT. Amino acid sequence: CASSRDRGGDTQYF.

This clone has more than one count but fewer than ten. CDR3 residues: CASSLVGGYGYTF. The CDR3 DNA sequence: TGTGCCAGCAGCTTAGTAGGGGGCTATGGCTACACCTTC. The rearrangement joins TRBV7-2 to TRBJ1-2; D may be TRBD1 (6 bases). The germline V gene encodes CDR1 SGHTA and CDR2 FQGNSA. The CDR3 has 13 residues. The ends were cut back, 1 base at V and 4 bases at J, with 7 bases in the middle.

This clone has just a few counts. The rearrangement links TRBV28 to TRBJ1-1; D may be TRBD1 (5 bases). CDR1 MDHEN and CDR2 SYDVKM come from the germline V gene. The CDR3 totals 13 residues. V lost 8 bases, J lost 2 bases, and 12 bases lay in between. The CDR3 spells CASLRRGNTEAFF. The DNA of the CDR3 is TGTGCCAGCCTTCGGAGGGGAAACACTGAAGCTTTCTTT.

In this sample, this clone turned up a few times. V gene TRBV4-2 combines with J gene TRBJ1-5; 9 bases are a match to TRBD1. CDR3 length: 17 residues. Looked up from germline, CDR1 is LGHNA and CDR2 is YNFKEQ. With V trimmed by 1 base and J by 7 bases, 11 bases remained unmatched. The CDR3 nucleotides read TGTGCCAGCAGCCAAGGTTGGAACAGGGGGCTTCGACAGCCCCAGCATTTT. Translation gives CASSQGWNRGLRQPQHF.

A word on this clone: Additional DNA sequences in this sample encode the identical CDR3. J is TRBJ2-7 and V is TRBV10-3; 11 nucleotides agree with TRBD1. The V segment lost 6 bases and the J segment 3 bases; nucleotides outside the gene matches: 4. In germline, CDR1 is ENHRY, CDR2 SYGVKD. This CDR3 comprises 14 residues. The CDR3 here is CAISSGTGGYEQYF. The CDR3 DNA sequence: TGTGCCATCAGCTCCGGGACAGGGGGCTACGAGCAGTACTTC.

Only a few counts were recorded for this clone. The V call is TRBV6-1, the J call TRBJ2-2, with 7 positions matching TRBD1. Germline trimming cut 5 bases from V and 1 base from J; bases unmatched to any gene: 4. This CDR3 contains 15 residues. From germline, CDR1 is MNHNS and CDR2 SASEGT. In DNA, the CDR3 is TGTGCCAGCAGTTTGGGGGACAGGAACACCGGGGAGCTGTTTTTT. The encoded protein is CASSLGDRNTGELFF.

This chain uses TRBV30 with TRBJ2-5; no clear D. Germline CDR1 GTSNPN, CDR2 SVGIG (reference sequence). V was clipped by 0 bases and J by 5 bases, with 13 bases between them. There are 14 residues in the CDR3. The CDR3 coding sequence is TGTGCCTGGAGTGTAGGAACAGATCGGGAGACCCAGTACTTC. It codes for CAWSVGTDRETQYF.

This clone was seen more than once but under ten times. The rearrangement uses TRBV18 and TRBJ2-5; D call uncertain. V was pared by 3 bases and J by 5 bases, with 10 bases between. CDR1 is KGHSH and CDR2 is LQKENI in the germline V gene. This CDR3 region has 13 residues. In nucleotides, the CDR3 is TGTGCCAGCTCACCTACGGATCCGGAGACCCAGTACTTC. Its protein product is CASSPTDPETQYF.

This clone was observed a few times. This chain links TRBV30 with TRBJ1-5; a weak D match, TRBD1 (6 bases). Trimming removed 0 bases from V and 0 bases from J, with 21 bases in between. The CDR3 is 19 residues long. CDR1 is GTSNPN and CDR2 is SVGIG in the germline V gene (reference sequence). This CDR3 reads CAWSVWFGAGEYSNQPQHF. For the CDR3, the DNA is TGTGCCTGGAGTGTCTGGTTCGGGGCAGGGGAGTATAGCAATCAGCCCCAGCATTTT.

This clone was observed a few times. The chain employs TRBV14 and TRBJ2-7; a possible D gene is TRBD1 (5 bases). Germline CDR1 is SGHDN and CDR2 is FVKESK. Trimming pared 4 bases from V and 2 bases from J, leaving 6 bases between. This CDR3 is 12 amino acids long. CDR3 sequence: CASSRQPYEQYF. The CDR3 DNA is TGTGCCAGCAGCCGACAGCCCTACGAGCAGTACTTC.

The chain carries TRBV14 and TRBJ1-1; no clear D gene. With 3 bases removed from V and 9 bases from J, the gap between germline ends came to 8 bases. Germline V gives CDR1 SGHDN, CDR2 FVKESK. This CDR3 comprises 11 residues. CDR3 protein: CASSHGRQAFF. The DNA for the CDR3 is TGTGCCAGCAGCCATGGCAGGCAAGCTTTCTTT.